This passage covers 25 T cell receptor beta chains from one sample sequenced in a study of blood T cell repertoires in COVID-19. Profiled with immunoSEQ multiplex PCR; TCRdb holds only in-frame clones, not every one. The sample has about 170,000 clones; 70% to 90% are singletons. The sequencing input was peripheral blood. The receptors stem from a man aged 40-49 years who had recovered from COVID-19.

The CDR3 loop is CASSQPQGQPNNEQFF. CDR3 DNA sequence: TGCGCCAGCAGTCAACCTCAGGGACAGCCGAACAATGAGCAGTTCTTC. This chain uses TRBV23-1 with TRBJ2-1; TRBD1 agrees at 7 bases. TRBV23-1 is designated an ORF whose function remains uncertain. Losses at the gene ends were 2 bases for V and 5 bases for J; bases not matched to a gene: 9. This CDR3 spans 16 amino acids.

The rearrangement joins TRBV5-5 to TRBJ2-7; a weak D match, TRBD1 (6 bases). Germline loops: CDR1 SGHKS, CDR2 YYEKEE (reference sequence). The CDR3 has 15 amino acids. Trimming left V 2 bases short and J 1 base short, with 13 bases between. The CDR3 DNA reads TGTGCCAGCAGCTTTACAACAGGGTGGTCCTACGAGCAGTACTTC. Its protein is CASSFTTGWSYEQYF.

The chain couples TRBV5-1 to TRBJ2-5; 8 bases fit TRBD2. CDR1 is SGHRS, CDR2 YFSETQ, per germline. V lost 2 bases to trimming and J lost 2 bases; unmatched junction nucleotides: 8. The CDR3 sequence is 16 residues long. The CDR3 reads CASSFGRVSGQETQYF. The DNA of the CDR3 is TGCGCCAGCAGCTTCGGGAGGGTTTCGGGTCAAGAGACCCAGTACTTC.

The chain has TRBV18 and TRBJ2-1; unclear D gene. There are 15 residues in the CDR3. With 3 bases removed from V and 0 bases from J, the gap between germline ends came to 9 bases. Germline CDR1 KGHSH, CDR2 LQKENI. The CDR3 bases are TGTGCCAGCTCACCGCTGGTTAGCTCCTACAATGAGCAGTTCTTC. Its translation is CASSPLVSSYNEQFF.

V and J are TRBV4-3 and TRBJ1-1; the match to TRBD1 covers 9 bases. The CDR3 has 16 residues. Germline V gene lookup returns CDR1 LGHNA and CDR2 YSLEER. With 2 bases clipped from V and 3 bases from J, the junction kept 7 bases outside the gene matches. The CDR3 reads CASSQWTGVGDTEAFF. As DNA, the CDR3 is TGCGCCAGCAGCCAATGGACAGGGGTTGGCGACACTGAAGCTTTCTTT.

V is TRBV5-1 and J is TRBJ2-5; 8 bases are shared with TRBD2. CDR1 is SGHRS, CDR2 YFSETQ, per germline. CDR3 size: 14 residues. V dropped 2 bases and J dropped 3; count of bases not matched to a gene: 3. The CDR3 nucleotides are TGCGCCAGCAGCTTATCGGGGGGGAAAGAGACCCAGTACTTC. This translates into CASSLSGGKETQYF.

This chain uses TRBV19 with TRBJ1-1; D possibly corresponds to TRBD1 (6 bases). Germline V gives CDR1 LNHDA, CDR2 SQIVND (reference sequence). The CDR3 covers 15 residues. V was shortened by 9 bases and J by 3 bases, with 20 bases between the two germline ends. The CDR3 region has the DNA TGTGCCAGCACTAAGACAGGAAATATGCACACTGAAGCTTTCTTT. The encoded protein is CASTKTGNMHTEAFF.

CDR3 in amino acids: CASSPNAGTVNEKLFF. CDR3 sequence (DNA): TGTGCCAGCAGCCCAAACGCCGGGACTGTGAATGAAAAACTGTTTTTT. This rearrangement joins TRBV14 to TRBJ1-4, with a possible D match to TRBD1 (5 bases). V was cut by 4 bases and J by 5 bases, with 17 bases left in between. The germline V gene encodes CDR1 SGHDN and CDR2 FVKESK. There are 16 residues in the CDR3.

J is TRBJ2-4 and V is TRBV11-3; D gene ambiguous. The germline V gene has CDR1 SGHNT and CDR2 YENEEA. Between the trimmed V and J ends, which lost 4 bases and 1 base, there was a span of 17 bases. The CDR3 runs to 17 residues. The CDR3 DNA is TGTGCCAGCAGCTCCGGGTTCCCGGCATGGGCCAAAAACATTCAGTACTTC. As protein: CASSSGFPAWAKNIQYF.

J is TRBJ2-2 and V is TRBV7-6, with D maybe TRBD1 (6 bases). CDR3 length: 13 amino acids. Germline V CDR1 and CDR2: SGHVS, FNYEAQ. Trimming pared 0 bases from V and 9 bases from J, leaving 8 bases between. CDR3 sequence (DNA): TGTGCCAGCAGCTTAGCGGGGACATGGGAGCTGTTTTTT. Translating it yields CASSLAGTWELFF.

V usage is TRBV7-9 and J usage is TRBJ2-7; a weak D match, TRBD1 (6 bases). The CDR3 spans 16 residues. CDR1 is SEHNR, CDR2 FQNEAQ, per germline (reference sequence). V was cut by 5 bases and J by 0 bases, with 17 bases left in between. The CDR3 nucleotides read TGTGCCAGCAGCCCGAAACAGGGCCCAAGCTCCTACGAGCAGTACTTC. Its translation: CASSPKQGPSSYEQYF.

V is TRBV4-2 and J is TRBJ1-6; 9 bases are shared with TRBD1. This CDR3 spans 15 amino acids. CDR1 and CDR2 (germline): LGHNA, YNFKEQ. V was pared by 4 bases and J by 6 bases, with 4 bases of the junction left unmatched. The CDR3 is CASSLEDRGNSPLHF. The CDR3 coding sequence is TGTGCCAGCAGCCTAGAGGACAGGGGTAATTCACCCCTCCACTTT.

This sequence joins TRBV7-8 and TRBJ1-1; 7 bases are a match to TRBD1. CDR3 length: 15 amino acids. Looked up from germline, CDR1 is SGHVS and CDR2 is FQNEAQ. V gave up 6 bases and J gave up 1 base; unmatched junction bases: 8. CDR3 in DNA: TGTGCCAGCAGAAGACAGGGCGTCTCGAACACTGAAGCTTTCTTT. It translates to CASRRQGVSNTEAFF.

This chain uses TRBV7-8 with TRBJ2-7; the D is unclear. Deletions cut 1 base from V and 0 bases from J, with 7 bases between. The CDR3 contains 14 residues. The germline CDR1 and CDR2 sequences are SGHVS and FQNEAQ. CDR3 DNA sequence: TGTGCCAGCAGCTTAGTGTCGGGCTCCTACGAGCAGTACTTC. It is translated as CASSLVSGSYEQYF.

This clone was observed a single time. J is TRBJ2-2 and V is TRBV7-8, with 11 positions matching TRBD2. Germline trimming cut 5 bases from V and 4 bases from J; bases unmatched to any gene: 3. This CDR3 region has 15 residues. CDR1 and CDR2 (germline): SGHVS, FQNEAQ. CDR3 amino acids: CASSPGTSGTGELFF. Written as DNA, the CDR3 is TGTGCCAGCAGCCCTGGGACTAGCGGCACCGGGGAGCTGTTTTTT. Full variable domain (missing parts from reference TRBV7-8 and TRBJ2-2): GAGVSQSPRYKVAKRGQDVALRCDPISGHVSLFWYQQALGQGPEFLTYFQNEAQLDKSGLPSDRFFAERPEGSVSTLKIQRTQQEDSAVYLCASSPGTSGTGELFFGEGSRLTVL.

J is TRBJ2-7 and V is TRBV5-1; 8 bases align to TRBD2. The CDR3 extends over 14 amino acids. V lost 2 bases and J lost 6; bases outside the gene matches: 7. Germline-derived CDR1 and CDR2 are SGHRS and YFSETQ. The CDR3 coding sequence is TGCGCCAGCAGCTTCGGGACTAGGTTGGGCGAGCAGTACTTC. Its protein is CASSFGTRLGEQYF.

The chain links TRBV27 to TRBJ2-2; perhaps TRBD2 as D (6 bases). There are 14 residues in the CDR3. Germline CDR1 and CDR2: MNHEY and SMNVEV (reference sequence). Deletions cut 3 bases from V and 6 bases from J, with 11 bases between. CDR3 in amino acids: CASSFVWGAGELFF. CDR3 bases: TGTGCCAGCAGTTTTGTCTGGGGGGCCGGGGAGCTGTTTTTT.

J is TRBJ2-7 and V is TRBV18; D is ambiguous. CDR1 is KGHSH and CDR2 is LQKENI in the germline V gene. The germline V and J ends were trimmed by 3 bases and 0 bases, with 3 bases remaining between them. The CDR3 runs to 12 residues. The CDR3 bases are TGTGCCAGCTCACCCCTCTCCTACGAGCAGTACTTC. Translating it yields CASSPLSYEQYF.

The chain has TRBV7-9 and TRBJ1-1; D call uncertain. The CDR3 runs 15 residues. V was pared by 5 bases and J by 5 bases, with 18 bases between. Germline V gives CDR1 SEHNR, CDR2 FQNEAQ (reference sequence). Here the CDR3 DNA reads TGTGCCAGCAGCCTTTCCCCAGGAGGGAGGACTGAAGCTTTCTTT. Residues: CASSLSPGGRTEAFF.

The rearrangement links TRBV7-2 to TRBJ1-2, with 9 bases fitting TRBD1. The germline V gene encodes CDR1 SGHTA and CDR2 FQGNSA. The CDR3 loop spans 16 amino acids. The V and J ends lost 3 bases and 6 bases, in that order; junction bases with no gene match: 11. CDR3 DNA sequence: TGTGCCAGCAGCTTTACGGAGATACAGGGGGCCCATGGCTACACCTTC. Translation gives CASSFTEIQGAHGYTF. The whole variable domain, filled in from reference TRBV7-2 and TRBJ1-2, reads GAGVSQSPSNKVTEKGKDVELRCDPISGHTALYWYRQSLGQGLEFLIYFQGNSAPDKSGLPSDRFSAERTGGSVSTLTIQRTQQEDSAVYLCASSFTEIQGAHGYTFGSGTRLTVV.

This clone came up once. V and J are TRBV2 and TRBJ2-7, with 7 nucleotides matching TRBD2. Germline V gives CDR1 SNHLY, CDR2 FYNNEI. V dropped 4 bases and J dropped 6; count of bases not matched to a gene: 9. There are 14 residues in the CDR3. Written as DNA, the CDR3 is TGTGCCAGCAGTGTAAGGGAGGGGCTCGGCGAGCAGTACTTC. Its translation is CASSVREGLGEQYF. Full variable domain (remainder filled in from reference TRBV2 and TRBJ2-7): EPEVTQTPSHQVTQMGQEVILRCVPISNHLYFYWYRQILGQKVEFLVSFYNNEISEKSEIFDDQFSVERPDGSNFTLKIRSTKLEDSAMYFCASSVREGLGEQYFGPGTRLTVT.

The chain links TRBV5-6 to TRBJ2-4, with 9 positions matching TRBD2. V shed 1 base, J shed 6 bases, and the junction held 5 bases outside the gene matches. Looked up from germline, CDR1 is SGHDT and CDR2 is YYEEEE. The CDR3 contains 15 residues. The CDR3 spells CASSLRGGALNIQYF. The CDR3 nucleotides are TGTGCCAGCAGCTTGCGCGGGGGGGCGCTAAACATTCAGTACTTC. Full variable domain (missing parts from reference TRBV5-6 and TRBJ2-4): DAGVTQSPTHLIKTRGQQVTLRCSPKSGHDTVSWYQQALGQGPQFIFQYYEEEERQRGNFPDRFSGHQFPNYSSELNVNALLLGDSALYLCASSLRGGALNIQYFGAGTRLSVL.

The J gene is TRBJ2-1, the V gene TRBV11-2; 10 nucleotides agree with TRBD2. Trimming took 3 bases from V and 0 from J; bases not matched to a gene: 5. The CDR3 is made up of 17 amino acids. Germline assignment: CDR1 SGHAT and CDR2 FQNNGV. CDR3 residues: CASSFFASGSSYNEQFF. The CDR3 DNA follows: TGTGCCAGCAGCTTCTTTGCTAGCGGGAGCTCCTACAATGAGCAGTTCTTC.

This clone has ten or more counts. This chain joins TRBV3-1 (or the pseudogene TRBV3-2) and TRBJ2-1, with no clear D. V gave up 1 base and J gave up 9 bases, with 7 bases separating them. The CDR3 contains 12 residues. CDR1 LGHDT and CDR2 YNNKEL come from the germline V gene (reference sequence). CDR3 sequence: CASSQGSTEQFF. CDR3 in DNA: TGTGCCAGCAGCCAAGGCAGTACTGAGCAGTTCTTC.

This rearrangement joins TRBV7-6 to TRBJ2-5, with D possibly being TRBD2 (6 bases). V lost 6 bases and J 3 bases, leaving 17 bases between the germline ends. Germline V gene sequence: CDR1 SGHVS, CDR2 FNYEAQ. The CDR3 is 15 residues long. CDR3 sequence reads: CASRRSRGLEETQYF. As DNA, the CDR3 is TGTGCCAGCAGACGAAGCCGGGGGTTAGAAGAGACCCAGTACTTC.